This T cell receptor (beta chain) was found in a study of radiation and T cells in renal cell carcinoma. Study-level points and caveats: Top tumor clonotypes rose in blood 2 weeks post-radiation, then contracted.

Sequencing was performed with immunoSEQ multiplex PCR; in TCRdb, only in-frame clones are kept and a portion is missing. The sample includes 90,000 to 100,000 clones, 80% to 90% seen only once; the top ten take approximately 8%. In regard to this clone: What it binds is not known.

V shed 3 bases and J 6 bases; nucleotides not matched to a gene: 7. Looked up from germline, CDR1 is SGHRS and CDR2 is YFSETQ. The CDR3 extends over 14 amino acids. Time point defined: baseline pretreatment blood. Noted treatment: 15 Gy SBRT to primary tumor, nephrectomy 4 weeks later. This renal cell carcinoma was of the clear cell type. The sample was blood, taken from a patient whose treatment included radiotherapy and nephrectomy. This TCR derives from a man over 45 with renal cell carcinoma. The chain links TRBV5-1 to TRBJ2-7; 9 bases are a match to TRBD1. The CDR3 is CASSYRDRAIEQYF. The CDR3 DNA sequence: TGCGCCAGCAGCTACCGGGACAGGGCTATCGAGCAGTACTTC.